This TCR beta chain was found in a study of blood T cell repertoires in COVID-19. Study-level information: From the United States, Italy and Spain came samples of acute and convalescent COVID-19. T cells, B-cell-depleted T cells, or PBMCs supplied cDNA or gDNA.

CDR1 is SGDLS, CDR2 YYNGEE, per germline. This CDR3 has 15 residues. The V gene end was trimmed by 3 bases and the J gene end by 11 bases; junction bases not matched to a gene: 12. Participant age was roughly 18 to 100 years, and participants resided in roughly 25 US areas. The study assigned cohorts using participant-reported clinical history. The data were produced by immunoSEQ multiplex PCR, yet TCRdb's version contains in-frame clones alone and is incomplete. The sample contains a few hundred thousand clones, 70% to 90% of which appear only once. The receptor's source is a woman under 40 who had recovered from COVID-19. The specimen was PBMCs or T cells enriched from blood (not recorded which). This sequence joins TRBV9 and TRBJ1-4; TRBD1 aligns across 8 bases. In nucleotides, the CDR3 is TGTGCCAGCAGCGCATCAAGCACGACAGGGGAGAAACTGTTTTTT. This codes for CASSASSTTGEKLFF.